The 25 T cell receptor beta chains listed next were all sequenced from one sample in a study of T cells in Graves' hyperthyroidism and ophthalmopathy (dated by TCRdb to the late 2010s). The library was made by multiplex PCR. The run used an Illumina HiSeq 2000. Amplification of TCR beta CDR3 regions was carried out from RNA transcripts. The TCR CDR3 was subjected to a first round of RT-PCR using the HTBI primer set and the Qiagen OneStep RT-PCR kit. TCRdb's own reprocessing of the public reads used fastp at Q25 and MiXCR and kept productive beta chains. For every CDR3 protein sequence, its rows merge into one entry that carries the most common genes and DNA. This sample gives about 770,000 distinct CDR3 sequences in total; 15% to 20% of them show up just once. The ten largest clones capture roughly 17% of the sample. Input material: blood. These receptors were obtained from a woman aged 45 to 65 with Graves' hyperthyroidism that later progressed to Graves' ophthalmopathy.

Many counts were recorded for this clonotype. The rearrangement uses TRBV12-3 or TRBV12-4 and TRBJ1-1, with a weak D call TRBD1 (5 bases). Trimming stripped 4 bases from V and 8 bases from J, with 8 bases between. The CDR3 covers 11 residues. In DNA form, the CDR3 reads TGTGCCAGCAGTTCCTCAGGGGAAGCTTTCTTT. Translated: CASSSSGEAFF.

Note on this clonotype: The conserved phenylalanine or tryptophan normally closing the CDR3 is absent here, so this likely arose from a read error. This rearrangement joins TRBV5-1 to TRBJ2-7, with D possibly being TRBD1 (5 bases). Per germline, CDR1 SGHRS and CDR2 YFSETQ. Trimming took 0 bases from V and 7 from J, leaving 20 bases between them. The CDR3 consists of 16 residues. CDR3 DNA sequence: TGCGCCAGCAGCTTGGAAACACAGGCCTCCCAGGGTGAGCAGTACCTC. It is translated as CASSLETQASQGEQYL.

This clonotype was seen a single time. The chain employs TRBV14 and TRBJ2-1, with TRBD2 matching 8 bases. Germline trimming cut 1 base from V and 6 bases from J; bases unmatched to any gene: 5. The CDR3 contains 15 residues. CDR1 is SGHDN, CDR2 FVKESK, per germline. The CDR3 DNA reads TGTGCCAGCAGCCAAGGGGGACTAGTTTTCAATGAGCAGTTCTTC. Protein: CASSQGGLVFNEQFF.

The V call is TRBV27, the J call TRBJ2-7, with TRBD1 matching over 8 bases. The CDR3 spans 14 residues. Germline-derived CDR1 and CDR2 are MNHEY and SMNVEV (reference sequence). After removal of 6 bases from V and 2 bases from J, the junction contained 6 bases not matched to a gene. CDR3 residues: CASSYDRGAYEQYF. In DNA, the CDR3 is TGTGCCAGCAGCTACGACAGGGGAGCCTACGAGCAGTACTTC.

This clonotype was counted only a few times. V and J are TRBV5-6 and TRBJ1-4; the D is unclear. This CDR3 region has 14 residues. Germline CDR1 and CDR2: SGHDT and YYEEEE. Trimming cost V 2 bases and J 5 bases, with 10 bases left between them. The CDR3 region has the DNA TGTGCCAGCAGCTTTGAGAGGATGAATGAAAAACTGTTTTTT. Protein sequence: CASSFERMNEKLFF.

Only a few counts were recorded for this clonotype. The rearrangement links TRBV29-1 to TRBJ2-3; D uncertain. This CDR3 is built from 12 residues. Germline CDR1 reads SQVTM; CDR2 reads ANQGSEA. V gave up 0 bases and J gave up 6 bases, with 7 bases separating them. The CDR3 reads CSVEEAGDTQYF. The CDR3 DNA sequence: TGCAGCGTTGAAGAAGCCGGTGATACGCAGTATTTT.

The chain carries TRBV6-5 and TRBJ1-1; D is unclear. The germline V and J ends were trimmed by 4 bases and 5 bases, with 11 bases remaining between them. Germline V gives CDR1 MNHEY, CDR2 SVGAGI. The CDR3 consists of 13 residues. CDR3: CASSLAVATEAFF. The CDR3 DNA is TGTGCCAGCAGTTTGGCGGTTGCAACTGAAGCTTTCTTT.

This clonotype was counted ten times or more. The chain is built from TRBV5-1 and TRBJ2-1; TRBD2 is a possible D gene (5 bases). The V gene lost 1 base and the J gene lost 1 base, with 36 bases spanning the gap. Germline assignment: CDR1 SGHRS and CDR2 YFSETQ. This CDR3 has 24 amino acids. CDR3 bases: TGCGCCAGCAGCTTGACCGGGGTGTGGGATCACCTGGATGATAGCCAGGATTCCTACAATGAGCAGTTCTTC. It encodes CASSLTGVWDHLDDSQDSYNEQFF. Combining the CDR3 with reference TRBV5-1 and TRBJ2-1 gives the whole variable domain KAGVTQTPRYLIKTRGQQVTLSCSPISGHRSVSWYQQTPGQGLQFLFEYFSETQRNKGNFPGRFSGRQFSNSRSEMNVSTLELGDSALYLCASSLTGVWDHLDDSQDSYNEQFFGPGTRLTVL.

At least ten counts were recorded for this clonotype. V gene TRBV5-1 combines with J gene TRBJ2-3; possibly TRBD1 or TRBD2 for D (8 bases each). Germline CDR1 is SGHRS and CDR2 is YFSETQ. Trimming removed 4 bases from V and 1 base from J, with 16 bases in between. This CDR3 is 16 amino acids long. The CDR3 DNA sequence: TGCGCCAGCAGCCCCGGGGGGGGACAGGGCACAGATACGCAGTATTTT. This translates into CASSPGGGQGTDTQYF.

This chain uses TRBV10-3 with TRBJ2-6; tentative D call: TRBD2 (6 bases). Germline V lookup: CDR1 ENHRY, CDR2 SYGVKD. V shed 3 bases and J shed 0 bases, with 21 bases lying between them. This CDR3 region has 20 residues. This CDR3 is CAISDPDGRFTNSGANVLTF. The CDR3 DNA is TGTGCCATCAGTGACCCCGACGGGAGATTTACTAACTCTGGGGCCAACGTCCTGACTTTC.

This clonotype showed up many times. This chain uses TRBV29-1 with TRBJ1-1, with TRBD1 as a possible D gene (5 bases). V lost 5 bases to trimming and J lost 4 bases, with 17 bases between them. Germline V gene sequence: CDR1 SQVTM, CDR2 ANQGSEA. There are 14 residues in the CDR3. CDR3 nucleotides: TGCAGCGTTTCCATAGGGGTAATGGGCACTGAAGCTTTCTTT. Translating it yields CSVSIGVMGTEAFF.

V and J are TRBV19 and TRBJ1-1; 7 bases fit TRBD1. From germline, CDR1 is LNHDA and CDR2 SQIVND (reference sequence). V shed 5 bases and J 7 bases; nucleotides not matched to a gene: 13. The CDR3 has 15 residues. Written as DNA, the CDR3 is TGTGCCAGTAGTCACAGGGGTGTTTCGAGTGTTGAAGCTTTCTTT. Its protein product is CASSHRGVSSVEAFF.

This clonotype was picked up many times. The rearrangement links TRBV7-2 to TRBJ1-1; 12 bases align to TRBD1. Germline V lookup: CDR1 SGHTA, CDR2 FQGNSA. The CDR3 loop spans 16 amino acids. V dropped 1 base and J dropped 5; count of bases not matched to a gene: 5. The CDR3 region has the DNA TGTGCCAGCAGCTTAGATGGGGGACAGGGGGCGACTGAAGCTTTCTTT. Translation gives CASSLDGGQGATEAFF. Full variable domain (remainder filled in from reference TRBV7-2 and TRBJ1-1): GAGVSQSPSNKVTEKGKDVELRCDPISGHTALYWYRQSLGQGLEFLIYFQGNSAPDKSGLPSDRFSAERTGGSVSTLTIQRTQQEDSAVYLCASSLDGGQGATEAFFGQGTRLTVV.

This rearrangement joins TRBV5-1 to TRBJ1-1; 7 bases match TRBD1. Germline assignment: CDR1 SGHRS and CDR2 YFSETQ. The ends lost 4 bases at V and 3 bases at J; junction bases unmatched: 6. This CDR3 has 14 amino acids. The CDR3 DNA follows: TGCGCCAGCAGCCCGGACAGGTGGGACACTGAAGCTTTCTTT. Encoded protein: CASSPDRWDTEAFF.

This clonotype was observed many times. The chain employs TRBV12-3 or TRBV12-4 and TRBJ1-2; TRBD1 matches 9 bases. The CDR3 runs 18 residues. The J segment lost 4 bases and the V segment lost 5 bases, leaving 17 bases of the junction unmatched. The DNA of the CDR3 is TGTGCCAGCAGTCTCCAACCTCCCGGGACAGGGATTATCTATGGCTACACCTTC. Translating gives CASSLQPPGTGIIYGYTF.

The chain couples TRBV16 to TRBJ2-1; TRBD2 matches 9 bases. CDR3 length: 17 residues. V lost 5 bases to trimming and J lost 4 bases; unmatched junction nucleotides: 12. Germline V gene data show CDR1 as KGHSY and CDR2 as FQNENV. The CDR3 DNA sequence: TGTGCCAGCAGCTACCGCCCCCCTAGCGGGGATTACAATGAGCAGTTCTTC. This encodes CASSYRPPSGDYNEQFF.

This clonotype was counted only a few times. The J gene is TRBJ1-1, the V gene TRBV6-5; D is undetermined. The ends were cut back, 2 bases at V and 5 bases at J, with 9 bases in the middle. Per the germline V gene, CDR1 is MNHEY and CDR2 is SVGAGI. This CDR3 comprises 13 residues. CDR3 in DNA: TGTGCCAGCAGTTACCCGGGTTGGACTGAAGCTTTCTTT. Translating it yields CASSYPGWTEAFF.

This clonotype was seen only a few times. V usage is TRBV9 and J usage is TRBJ2-7, with TRBD1 identical over 12 bases. Unmatched junction bases numbered 6, after V lost 0 bases and J lost 5 bases. Germline values: CDR1 SGDLS, CDR2 YYNGEE. The CDR3 has 16 amino acids. CDR3: CASSVGAGQGANEQYF. The CDR3 region has the DNA TGTGCCAGCAGCGTAGGGGCGGGACAGGGGGCGAACGAGCAGTACTTC.

This clonotype was observed many times. This sequence joins TRBV2 and TRBJ2-5; 10 nucleotides line up with TRBD1. J gave up 5 bases and V 7 bases, and 7 bases lay outside the gene matches. The CDR3 covers 14 residues. CDR1 SNHLY and CDR2 FYNNEI come from the germline V gene. The CDR3 bases are TGTGCCAGCACTCGACGGACAGGGGGGGAGACCCAGTACTTC. Amino acids: CASTRRTGGETQYF.

This clonotype was counted only a few times. V is TRBV29-1 and J is TRBJ1-2; 7 bases agree with TRBD1. Germline-derived CDR1 and CDR2 are SQVTM and ANQGSEA. This CDR3 has 12 residues. The V gene end was trimmed by 6 bases and the J gene end by 5 bases; junction bases not matched to a gene: 6. The CDR3 reads CSVTGTVYGYTF. The CDR3 DNA reads as TGCAGCGTCACCGGGACAGTATATGGCTACACCTTC. The variable domain in full, with the rest retrieved from reference TRBV29-1 and TRBJ1-2, is SAVISQKPSRDICQRGTSLTIQCQVDSQVTMMFWYRQQPGQSLTLIATANQGSEATYESGFVIDKFPISRPNLTFSTLTVSNMSPEDSSIYLCSVTGTVYGYTFGSGTRLTVV.

This clonotype was seen at least ten times. The V and J genes are TRBV6-5 and TRBJ1-1; no clear D gene. V gave up 7 bases and J gave up 6 bases, with 18 bases separating them. CDR3 length equals 14 residues. The germline V gene encodes CDR1 MNHEY and CDR2 SVGAGI. The CDR3 region is CASNLRPQRAEAFF. DNA for the CDR3: TGTGCCAGCAACCTCCGGCCACAGCGAGCTGAAGCTTTCTTT.

The V call is TRBV24-1, the J call TRBJ2-3; D is perhaps TRBD1 (5 bases). Germline-derived CDR1 and CDR2 are KGHDR and SFDVKD. Trimming took off 4 bases at V and 2 bases at J, with 12 bases between the two ends. The length of the CDR3 is 15 residues. The CDR3 here is CATSEGAGLTDTQYF. The CDR3 bases are TGTGCCACCAGTGAGGGTGCAGGGCTCACAGATACGCAGTATTTT.

The genes are TRBV29-1 and TRBJ2-7, with TRBD2 matching over 11 bases. J lost 0 bases, V lost 3 bases, and 4 bases had no gene match. Germline CDR1 SQVTM, CDR2 ANQGSEA. The CDR3 consists of 15 residues. The CDR3 DNA sequence: TGCAGCGTTGAGACTAGCGGGGTTAGCTCCTACGAGCAGTACTTC. Its translation: CSVETSGVSSYEQYF.

CDR3 region: CASSLSLRGGTEAFF. Written as DNA, the CDR3 is TGTGCCAGCAGCTTAAGCCTCAGGGGTGGGACTGAAGCTTTCTTT. The chain couples TRBV11-1 to TRBJ1-1, with a possible D match to TRBD1 (6 bases). From germline, CDR1 is SGHAT and CDR2 FQDESV (reference sequence). The CDR3 is 15 residues long. V shed 2 bases and J shed 5 bases, with 15 bases lying between them.

This clonotype was detected ten times or more. The CDR3 bases are TGTGCCAGCAGCCAGGACAGGGGTATTTATGGCTACACCTTC. Its translation: CASSQDRGIYGYTF. The rearrangement uses TRBV12-3 or TRBV12-4 and TRBJ1-2; TRBD1 agrees at 9 bases. This CDR3 spans 14 amino acids. Trimming took 6 bases from V and 5 from J; bases not matched to a gene: 7.